These 10 T cell receptor beta chains were all obtained from the same sample, sequenced in a study of persistence of HIV-infected CD4 T cells. Sequencing used immunoSEQ version 4 in survey mode. Using immunoSEQ multiplex PCR, the repertoire was profiled, and TCRdb retains in-frame clones only, with some absent. This sample carries 35,000 to 50,000 clones, approximately 90% of them seen once, and the ten largest clones take approximately 1.8%. Their antigen targets remain unknown. This nonspecific control used anti-CD3/anti-CD28 bead stimulation of CD4+ T cells. Sorting selected CD4+ T cells upregulating both CD40 ligand and CD69. Material: CD4+ T cells sorted from PBMCs after roughly 20-hour stimulation, obtained from a patient who received antiretroviral therapy. These receptors originate from an adult man with HIV who was CMV-seropositive.

V is TRBV5-1 and J is TRBJ2-3; the match to TRBD1 covers 9 bases. CDR1 and CDR2 (germline): SGHRS, YFSETQ. CDR3 size: 15 residues. The junction had 8 bases not matched to a gene; V was cut back by 4 bases and J by 5 bases. This CDR3 reads CASSLRTGEGDTQYF. CDR3 DNA sequence: TGCGCCAGCAGCCTACGGACAGGGGAGGGAGATACGCAGTATTTT.

J is TRBJ2-7 and V is TRBV5-1; TRBD1 matches at 8 bases. V dropped 0 bases and J dropped 4; count of bases not matched to a gene: 6. This CDR3 has 15 residues. Per germline, CDR1 SGHRS and CDR2 YFSETQ. As DNA, the CDR3 is TGCGCCAGCAGCTTGGGGACAGGGCGTATGTACGAGCAGTACTTC. Translation gives CASSLGTGRMYEQYF.

The gene calls are TRBV7-2 and TRBJ1-5, with unresolved D. The CDR3 loop spans 14 amino acids. Trimming pared 6 bases from V and 0 bases from J, leaving 9 bases between. Germline lookup yields CDR1 SGHTA and CDR2 FQGNSA. The CDR3 spells CASSVGGSNQPQHF. The CDR3 nucleotides read TGTGCCAGCAGTGTCGGAGGTAGCAATCAGCCCCAGCATTTT.

V gene TRBV5-8 combines with J gene TRBJ1-5, with D uncertain. The CDR3 loop spans 15 amino acids. The V gene's germline CDR1 is SGHTS and CDR2 YDEGEE. Trimming took 0 bases from V and 1 from J, leaving 8 bases between them. The CDR3 here is CASSLAWQSNQPQHF. The CDR3 DNA sequence: TGTGCCAGCAGCTTGGCCTGGCAGAGCAATCAGCCCCAGCATTTT. The variable domain in full, with the rest retrieved from reference TRBV5-8 and TRBJ1-5, is EAGVTQSPTHLIKTRGQQATLRCSPISGHTSVYWYQQALGLGLQFLLWYDEGEERNRGNFPPRFSGRQFPNYSSELNVNALELEDSALYLCASSLAWQSNQPQHFGDGTRLSIL.

The chain recombines TRBV7-2 with TRBJ2-3, with TRBD2 matching 7 bases. V shed 4 bases, J shed 0 bases, and the junction held 4 bases outside the gene matches. Germline V gene sequence: CDR1 SGHTA, CDR2 FQGNSA. This CDR3 is 15 amino acids long. This CDR3 is CASSSSGVSTDTQYF. The DNA of the CDR3 is TGTGCCAGCAGCTCCAGCGGGGTTAGCACAGATACGCAGTATTTT.

This sequence joins TRBV3-1 (or the pseudogene TRBV3-2) and TRBJ2-7; 8 nucleotides match TRBD2. The CDR3 runs 15 residues. The germline V gene has CDR1 LGHDT and CDR2 YNNKEL (reference sequence). Unmatched junction bases numbered 4, after V lost 3 bases and J lost 0 bases. CDR3 sequence (DNA): TGTGCCAGCAGCCACTTAGCGGGGAGCTCCTACGAGCAGTACTTC. Its protein is CASSHLAGSSYEQYF.

J is TRBJ1-1 and V is TRBV6-4; D unclear. The CDR3 is 13 residues long. Trimming left V 5 bases short and J 0 bases short, with 7 bases between. CDR1 is MRHNA, CDR2 SNTAGT, per germline. This chain's CDR3 is CASSPHMNTEAFF. DNA of the CDR3: TGTGCCAGCAGTCCTCACATGAACACTGAAGCTTTCTTT.

This sequence joins TRBV5-1 and TRBJ2-3, with 8 bases identical to TRBD1. CDR3 length equals 17 residues. CDR1 is SGHRS, CDR2 YFSETQ, per germline. Unmatched junction bases numbered 11, after V lost 0 bases and J lost 5 bases. CDR3 region: CASSLASQGGRLDTQYF. CDR3 sequence (DNA): TGCGCCAGCAGCTTGGCCTCACAGGGGGGACGATTAGATACGCAGTATTTT.

The chain is built from TRBV14 and TRBJ2-3; weak D call: TRBD2 (5 bases). Trimming left V 4 bases short and J 5 bases short, with 16 bases between. CDR3 length: 15 residues. Germline V CDR1 and CDR2: SGHDN, FVKESK. CDR3: CASSPLEGLIDTQYF. Written as DNA, the CDR3 is TGTGCCAGCAGCCCCCTCGAGGGCTTGATAGATACGCAGTATTTT.

V and J are TRBV16 and TRBJ1-4; D remains unclear. Trimming cost V 5 bases and J 6 bases, with 16 bases left between them. The CDR3 contains 15 residues. The germline V gene encodes CDR1 KGHSY and CDR2 FQNENV. The CDR3 DNA reads as TGTGCCAGCAGCTCACGTGGAGGTGGTGATGAAAAACTGTTTTTT. It is translated as CASSSRGGGDEKLFF.